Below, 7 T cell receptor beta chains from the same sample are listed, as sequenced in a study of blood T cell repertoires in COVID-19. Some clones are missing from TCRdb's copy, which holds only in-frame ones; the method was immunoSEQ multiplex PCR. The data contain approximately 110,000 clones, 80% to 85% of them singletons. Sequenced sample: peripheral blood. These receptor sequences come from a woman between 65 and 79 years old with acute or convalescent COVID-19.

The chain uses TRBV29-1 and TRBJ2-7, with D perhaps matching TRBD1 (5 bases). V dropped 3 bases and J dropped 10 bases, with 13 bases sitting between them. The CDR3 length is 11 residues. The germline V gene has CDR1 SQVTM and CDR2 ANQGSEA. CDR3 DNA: TGCAGCGTTGACGCAGGGCAGCGTCAGTACTTC. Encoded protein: CSVDAGQRQYF.

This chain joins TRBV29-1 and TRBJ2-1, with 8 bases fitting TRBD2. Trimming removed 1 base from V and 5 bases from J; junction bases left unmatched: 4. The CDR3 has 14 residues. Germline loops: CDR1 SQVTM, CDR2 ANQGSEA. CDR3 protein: CSVEGLAGNNEQFF. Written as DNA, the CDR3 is TGCAGCGTTGAAGGGCTAGCGGGCAACAATGAGCAGTTCTTC.

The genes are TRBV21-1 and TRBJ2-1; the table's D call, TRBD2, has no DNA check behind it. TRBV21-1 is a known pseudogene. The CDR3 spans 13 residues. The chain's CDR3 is CASSKCEINEQFF. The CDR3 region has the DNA TGTGCCAGCAGCAAATGCGAAATCAATGAGCAGTTCTTC.

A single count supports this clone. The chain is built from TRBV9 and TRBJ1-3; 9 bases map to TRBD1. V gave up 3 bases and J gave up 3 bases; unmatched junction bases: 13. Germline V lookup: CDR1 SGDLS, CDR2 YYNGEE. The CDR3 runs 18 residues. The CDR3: CASSAPPGTGKGGNTIYF. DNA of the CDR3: TGTGCCAGCAGCGCGCCTCCCGGGACAGGGAAAGGTGGAAACACCATATATTTT.

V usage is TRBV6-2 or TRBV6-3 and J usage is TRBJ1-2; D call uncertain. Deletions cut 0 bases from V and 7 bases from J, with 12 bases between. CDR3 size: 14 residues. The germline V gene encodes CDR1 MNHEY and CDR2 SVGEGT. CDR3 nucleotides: TGTGCCAGCAGTTACTCGAGAGAAGTTGGTGGCTACACCTTC. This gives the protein CASSYSREVGGYTF.

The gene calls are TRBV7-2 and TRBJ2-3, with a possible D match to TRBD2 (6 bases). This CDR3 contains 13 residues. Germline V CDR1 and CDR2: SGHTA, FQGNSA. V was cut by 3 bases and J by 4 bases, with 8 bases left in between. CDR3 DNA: TGTGCCAGCAGCTTGACGGGAGCAGATACGCAGTATTTT. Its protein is CASSLTGADTQYF.

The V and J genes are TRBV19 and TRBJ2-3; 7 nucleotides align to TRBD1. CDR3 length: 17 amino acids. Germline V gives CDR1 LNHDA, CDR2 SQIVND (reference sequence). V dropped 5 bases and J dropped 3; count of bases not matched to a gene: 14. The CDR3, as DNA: TGTGCCAGTAGTCGCCTGGTACAGGGGTCGGGAACAGATACGCAGTATTTT. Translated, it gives CASSRLVQGSGTDTQYF.